The rows below give T cell receptor beta chains drawn from one sample of a study of cytotoxic CD8 clonotypes in ibrutinib-treated CLL. Assay: immunoSEQ multiplex PCR; the TCRdb copy retains only in-frame clones and omits some. Among roughly 130,000 clones listed, approximately 81% were seen once. The sample here was PBMCs, taken after 12 months of ibrutinib treatment. The receptors here all came from a human donor with chronic lymphocytic leukemia. CDR3s include the opening cysteine and the closing phenylalanine or tryptophan. D genes are given only for firm matches. Rows may omit the clone size; those that give it use once, few, many or a size class.

v_gene	abundance	j_gene	d_gene	CDR3aa	CDR3nt
TRBV14	-	TRBJ1-1	TRBD1	CASSQLSGQRNTEAFF	TGTGCCAGCAGCCAACTTTCGGGACAGAGAAACACTGAAGCTTTCTTT
TRBV5-1	-	TRBJ1-2	TRBD1	CASSVGTGYGYTF	TGCGCCAGCAGCGTTGGGACAGGGTATGGCTACACCTTC
TRBV30	few	TRBJ2-6	-	CAWDATAGANVLTF	TGTGCCTGGGACGCCACTGCTGGGGCCAACGTCCTGACTTTC
TRBV29-1	-	TRBJ1-2	TRBD1	CSATTGTSNYGYTF	TGCAGCGCCACGACAGGGACCTCTAACTATGGCTACACCTTC
TRBV15	-	TRBJ1-2	TRBD1	CATSGTTGTDALYGYTF	TGTGCCACCAGCGGAACAACCGGGACAGACGCGCTCTATGGCTACACCTTC
TRBV4-3	-	TRBJ1-1	-	CASSSGMNTEAFF	TGCGCCAGCAGTTCGGGAATGAACACTGAAGCTTTCTTT
TRBV6-6	once	TRBJ2-4	TRBD1	CASSSGTGGIQNIQYF	TGTGCCAGCAGTTCCGGGACAGGGGGGATTCAAAACATTCAGTACTTC
TRBV4-3	-	TRBJ1-1	-	CASSQRGRGSEAFF	TGCGCCAGCAGCCAAAGGGGTCGTGGGAGTGAAGCTTTCTTT
TRBV11-1	-	TRBJ2-2	TRBD1	CASSFPDRDLFF	TGTGCCAGCAGCTTCCCGGACAGGGATCTGTTTTTT
TRBV4-1	-	TRBJ2-1	-	CASSPPGLRDYNEQFF	TGCGCCAGCAGCCCCCCAGGGTTACGGGACTACAATGAGCAGTTCTTC
TRBV11-2	-	TRBJ2-1	TRBD1	CASSFPGTGGYSYNEQFF	TGTGCCAGCAGCTTTCCCGGGACAGGGGGCTACTCCTACAATGAGCAGTTCTTC
TRBV4-1	-	TRBJ1-2	-	CASSQDLYGYTF	TGCGCCAGCAGCCAAGATCTATATGGCTACACCTTC
TRBV7-2	-	TRBJ2-7	-	CASSTLGVPRSSYEQYF	TGTGCCAGCAGTACCCTGGGGGTTCCTAGGAGCTCCTACGAGCAGTACTTC
TRBV11-2	-	TRBJ2-3	TRBD2	CASSRRGSGAPTDTQYF	TGTGCCAGCAGCCGTAGGGGTAGCGGGGCCCCCACAGATACGCAGTATTTT
TRBV11-2	few	TRBJ2-1	-	CASSLWKSSYNEQFF	TGTGCCAGCAGCTTATGGAAGAGCTCCTACAATGAGCAGTTCTTC